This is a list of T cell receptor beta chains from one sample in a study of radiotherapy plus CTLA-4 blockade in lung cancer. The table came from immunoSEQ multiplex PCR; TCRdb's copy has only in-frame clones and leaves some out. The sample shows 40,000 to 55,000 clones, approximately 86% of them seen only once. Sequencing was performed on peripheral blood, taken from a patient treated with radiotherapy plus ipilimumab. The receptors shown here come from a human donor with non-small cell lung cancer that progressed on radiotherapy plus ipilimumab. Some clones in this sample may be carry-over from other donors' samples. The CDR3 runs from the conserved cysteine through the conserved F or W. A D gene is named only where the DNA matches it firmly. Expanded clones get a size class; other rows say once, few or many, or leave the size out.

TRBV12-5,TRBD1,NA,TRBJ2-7,TGTGCTAGTGGTTTGACCGGGGGACAGGGGGCCCAGTACGAGCAGTACTTC,CASGLTGGQGAQYEQYF
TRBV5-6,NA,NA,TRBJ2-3,TGTGCCAGCAGCTCGGGGGACACAGATACGCAGTATTTT,CASSSGDTDTQYF
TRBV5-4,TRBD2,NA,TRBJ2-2,TGTGCCAGCAGCGGGGGGACTAGGGCCGGGGAGCTGTTTTTT,CASSGGTRAGELFF
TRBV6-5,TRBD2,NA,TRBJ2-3,TGTGCCAGCAGTCGAGCGGGAAGGGCAGATACGCAGTATTTT,CASSRAGRADTQYF
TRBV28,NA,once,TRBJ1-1,TGTGCCAGCAGTTTAGGGGGACACTCGAACACTGAAGCTTTCTTT,CASSLGGHSNTEAFF
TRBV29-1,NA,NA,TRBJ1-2,TGCAGCGTTGGGGACACTCGGTTCTCTGGCTACACCTTC,CSVGDTRFSGYTF
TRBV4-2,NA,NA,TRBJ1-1,TGTGCCAGCAGCCAGGGGGGTTTGGGCACTGAAGCTTTCTTT,CASSQGGLGTEAFF
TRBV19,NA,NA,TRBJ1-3,TGTGCCAGTAGTACAGTCTCTGGAAACACCATATATTTT,CASSTVSGNTIYF
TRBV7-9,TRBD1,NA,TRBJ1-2,TGTGCCAGCAGCTCCTACATCAACAGGGGGCCTGGGTATGGCTACACCTTC,CASSSYINRGPGYGYTF
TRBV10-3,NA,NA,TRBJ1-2,TGTGCCATCAGTGACGCCCACAGGGACCTGGGTCAATATGGCTACACCTTC,CAISDAHRDLGQYGYTF
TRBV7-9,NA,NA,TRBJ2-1,TGTGCCAGCAGCTTAGCGGGAGGCACCAATGAGCAGTTCTTC,CASSLAGGTNEQFF
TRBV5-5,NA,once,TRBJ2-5,TGTGCCAGCAGCTTGGACAGGGTTGAGACCCAGTACTTC,CASSLDRVETQYF
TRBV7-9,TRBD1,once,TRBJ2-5,TGTGCCAGCAGCCGACAGGGGGTCCAAGAGACCCAGTACTTC,CASSRQGVQETQYF
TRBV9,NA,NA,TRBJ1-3,TGTGCCAGCAGCACCGAGATGACTTCTGGAAACACCATATATTTT,CASSTEMTSGNTIYF
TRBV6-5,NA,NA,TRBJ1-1,TGTGCCAGCGCTCGGACAATGAACACTGAAGCTTTCTTT,CASARTMNTEAFF
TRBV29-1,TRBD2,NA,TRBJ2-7,TGCAGCGTCCAGACTAGCGCCCGGGCTGAGCAGTACTTC,CSVQTSARAEQYF
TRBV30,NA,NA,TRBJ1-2,TGTGCCTGGAAAGATGTTACAGGGTCGGTCTCTGGCTACACCTTC,CAWKDVTGSVSGYTF
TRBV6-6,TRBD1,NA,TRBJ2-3,TGTGCCAGCAGTCCCGAGGGACAGCTCAGTACAGATACGCAGTATTTT,CASSPEGQLSTDTQYF
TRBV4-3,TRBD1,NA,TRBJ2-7,TGCGCCAGCAGCCAAGACTTCACCGGGACAGTAGGCTACGAGCAGTACTTC,CASSQDFTGTVGYEQYF
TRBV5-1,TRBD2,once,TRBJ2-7,TGCGCCAGCAGCTTGGTAGCGGGGGGCTCCTACGAGCAGTACTTC,CASSLVAGGSYEQYF